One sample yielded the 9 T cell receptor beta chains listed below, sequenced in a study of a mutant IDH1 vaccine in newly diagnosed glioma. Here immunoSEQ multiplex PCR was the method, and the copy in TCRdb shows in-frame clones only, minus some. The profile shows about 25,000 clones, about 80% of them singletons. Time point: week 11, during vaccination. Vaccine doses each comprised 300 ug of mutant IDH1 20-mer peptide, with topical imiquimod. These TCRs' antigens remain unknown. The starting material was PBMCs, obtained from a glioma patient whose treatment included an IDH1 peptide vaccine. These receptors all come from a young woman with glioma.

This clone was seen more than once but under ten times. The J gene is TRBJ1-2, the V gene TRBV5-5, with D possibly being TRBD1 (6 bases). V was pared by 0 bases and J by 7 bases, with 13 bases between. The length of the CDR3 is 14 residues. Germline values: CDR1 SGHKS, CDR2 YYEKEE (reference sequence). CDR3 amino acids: CASSLAGQGIGYTF. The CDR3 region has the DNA TGTGCCAGCAGCTTGGCCGGTCAGGGGATTGGCTACACCTTC.

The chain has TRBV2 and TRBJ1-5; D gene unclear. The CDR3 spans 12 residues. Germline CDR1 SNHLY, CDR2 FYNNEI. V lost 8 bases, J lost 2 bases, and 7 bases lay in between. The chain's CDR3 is CASWDGNQPQHF. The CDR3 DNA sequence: TGTGCCAGCTGGGATGGCAATCAGCCCCAGCATTTT.

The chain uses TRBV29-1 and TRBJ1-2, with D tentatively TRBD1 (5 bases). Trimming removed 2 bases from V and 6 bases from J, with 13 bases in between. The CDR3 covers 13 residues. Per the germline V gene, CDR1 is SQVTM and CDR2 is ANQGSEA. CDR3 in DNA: TGCAGCGTTGAATACGAGGGGAGGGATGGCTACACCTTC. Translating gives CSVEYEGRDGYTF.

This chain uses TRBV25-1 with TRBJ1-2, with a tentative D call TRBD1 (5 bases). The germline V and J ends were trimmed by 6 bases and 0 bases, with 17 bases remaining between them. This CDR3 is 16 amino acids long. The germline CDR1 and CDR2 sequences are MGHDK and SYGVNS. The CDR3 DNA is TGTGCCAGCAGAGGAAAAATCAGGGATACTAACTATGGCTACACCTTC. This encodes CASRGKIRDTNYGYTF.

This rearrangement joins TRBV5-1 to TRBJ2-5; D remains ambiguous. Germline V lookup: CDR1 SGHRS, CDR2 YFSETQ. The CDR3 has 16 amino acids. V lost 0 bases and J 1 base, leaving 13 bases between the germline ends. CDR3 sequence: CASSLGGATRQETQYF. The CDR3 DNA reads TGCGCCAGCAGCTTGGGTGGAGCGACTCGCCAAGAGACCCAGTACTTC.

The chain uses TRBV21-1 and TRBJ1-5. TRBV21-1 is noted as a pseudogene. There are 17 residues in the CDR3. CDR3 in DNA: TGTGCCAGCAGCAAAGCGCGTCGAGGGGCCGGGAATCAGCCCCAGCATTTT. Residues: CASSKARRGAGNQPQHF.

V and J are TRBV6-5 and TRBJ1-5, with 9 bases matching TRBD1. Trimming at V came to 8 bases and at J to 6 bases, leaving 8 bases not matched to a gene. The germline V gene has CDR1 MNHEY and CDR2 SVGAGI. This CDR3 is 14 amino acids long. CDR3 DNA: TGTGCCAGCGCCTCCGGGACAGGGACTCAGCCCCAGCATTTT. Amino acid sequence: CASASGTGTQPQHF.

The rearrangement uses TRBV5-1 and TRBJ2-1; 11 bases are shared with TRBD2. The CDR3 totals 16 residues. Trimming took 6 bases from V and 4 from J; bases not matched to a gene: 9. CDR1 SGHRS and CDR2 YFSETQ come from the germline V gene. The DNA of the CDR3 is TGCGCCAGCACCACTTTGACTAGCGGGGATTACAATGAGCAGTTCTTC. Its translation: CASTTLTSGDYNEQFF.

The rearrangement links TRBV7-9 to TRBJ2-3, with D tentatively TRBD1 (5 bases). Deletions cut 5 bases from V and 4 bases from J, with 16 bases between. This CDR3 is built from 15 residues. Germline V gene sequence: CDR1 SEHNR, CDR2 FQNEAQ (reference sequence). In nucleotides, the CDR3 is TGTGCCAGCAGCCCCCCAGGGATCGGGTCAGATACGCAGTATTTT. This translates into CASSPPGIGSDTQYF.